One sample yielded the 28 T cell receptor beta chains listed below, sequenced in a study of blood T cell repertoires in COVID-19. Using immunoSEQ multiplex PCR, the repertoire was profiled, and TCRdb retains in-frame clones only, with some absent. The sample contains roughly 52,000 clones, about four fifths of which appear only once. The sequenced sample was peripheral blood. The origin of the receptors is a human donor in a cohort sampled during active or convalescent COVID-19.

The V and J genes are TRBV5-8 and TRBJ1-1; D is undetermined. This CDR3 spans 15 amino acids. V was cut by 0 bases and J by 2 bases, with 11 bases left in between. Germline values: CDR1 SGHTS, CDR2 YDEGEE. CDR3 nucleotide sequence: TGTGCCAGCAGCTTGGGAACCAGAAGAAACACTGAAGCTTTCTTT. Translated, it gives CASSLGTRRNTEAFF.

The chain has TRBV6-2 or TRBV6-3 and TRBJ2-3, with TRBD1 identical over 9 bases. Trimming removed 6 bases from V and 0 bases from J; junction bases left unmatched: 13. CDR3 length: 18 amino acids. Germline values: CDR1 MNHEY, CDR2 SVGEGT. CDR3 amino acids: CASSPPPGQGLSTDTQYF. Here the CDR3 DNA reads TGTGCCAGCAGCCCTCCCCCGGGACAGGGCTTAAGCACAGATACGCAGTATTTT.

The J gene is TRBJ2-1, the V gene TRBV18; 8 nucleotides align to TRBD2. Germline-derived CDR1 and CDR2 are KGHSH and LQKENI. The CDR3 has 15 residues. V was pared by 4 bases and J by 0 bases, with 2 bases of the junction left unmatched. The CDR3 here is CASSQAGVSYNEQFF. The DNA of the CDR3 is TGTGCCAGCTCACAAGCGGGGGTCTCCTACAATGAGCAGTTCTTC.

The chain recombines TRBV18 with TRBJ1-1; 10 nucleotides align to TRBD1. V shed 0 bases and J 6 bases; nucleotides not matched to a gene: 4. Germline CDR1 and CDR2: KGHSH and LQKENI. There are 15 residues in the CDR3. CDR3 residues: CASSPPGQGVAEAFF. CDR3 nucleotide sequence: TGTGCCAGCTCACCACCAGGACAGGGGGTCGCTGAAGCTTTCTTT.

The J gene is TRBJ1-2, the V gene TRBV29-1, with 7 bases fitting TRBD1. The junction had 8 bases not matched to a gene; V was cut back by 6 bases and J by 4 bases. CDR1 is SQVTM and CDR2 is ANQGSEA in the germline V gene. This CDR3 is built from 13 residues. CDR3 nucleotides: TGCAGCGTCCGGACAGGCCTTTTCTATGGCTACACCTTC. Residues: CSVRTGLFYGYTF. The whole variable domain, remainder taken from reference TRBV29-1 and TRBJ1-2, is SAVISQKPSRDICQRGTSLTIQCQVDSQVTMMFWYRQQPGQSLTLIATANQGSEATYESGFVIDKFPISRPNLTFSTLTVSNMSPEDSSIYLCSVRTGLFYGYTFGSGTRLTVV.

The chain combines TRBV6-6 with TRBJ1-1; no clear D gene. The CDR3 has 14 residues. Germline lookup yields CDR1 MNHNY and CDR2 SVGAGI (reference sequence). V was shortened by 1 base and J by 1 base, with 7 bases between the two germline ends. The chain's CDR3 is CASSYLRENTEAFF. CDR3 DNA sequence: TGTGCCAGCAGTTACTTACGGGAGAACACTGAAGCTTTCTTT.

This clone appeared a few times. The V call is TRBV5-4, the J call TRBJ2-7; TRBD2 is a possible D gene (6 bases). This CDR3 has 15 amino acids. Germline loops: CDR1 SGHNT, CDR2 YYREEE (reference sequence). V was trimmed by 0 bases and J by 0 bases, leaving 10 bases between them. For the CDR3, the DNA is TGTGCCAGCAGCTTGGTCCGGGGGAGCTCCTACGAGCAGTACTTC. It yields the protein CASSLVRGSSYEQYF.

The rearrangement links TRBV7-9 to TRBJ2-2; 8 positions match TRBD2. Looked up from germline, CDR1 is SEHNR and CDR2 is FQNEAQ (reference sequence). This CDR3 spans 17 amino acids. V shed 5 bases and J 7 bases; nucleotides not matched to a gene: 15. The CDR3 protein is CASSPSSGTSQDGELFF. For the CDR3, the DNA is TGTGCCAGCAGCCCATCCTCCGGGACTAGTCAGGACGGGGAGCTGTTTTTT.

A note on this clone: The identical CDR3 is also encoded by other nucleotide sequences in the sample. The chain carries TRBV3-1 (or the pseudogene TRBV3-2) and TRBJ1-2, with D unresolved. The CDR3 length is 14 residues. Germline CDR1 and CDR2: LGHDT and YNNKEL (reference sequence). With 4 bases removed from V and 8 bases from J, the gap between germline ends came to 17 bases. This chain's CDR3 is CASSLGNTVGGYTF. CDR3 bases: TGTGCCAGCAGCCTCGGGAACACAGTAGGCGGCTACACCTTC.

This chain links TRBV20-1 with TRBJ1-5; tentative D call: TRBD1 (5 bases). Germline V gene sequence: CDR1 DFQATT, CDR2 SNEGSKA (reference sequence). CDR3 size: 14 residues. Between the trimmed V and J ends, which lost 3 bases and 4 bases, there was a span of 13 bases. As DNA, the CDR3 is TGCAGTGCTAGTGGGCAGGGCGTAAATCAGCCCCAGCATTTT. Amino acids: CSASGQGVNQPQHF.

J is TRBJ2-1 and V is TRBV30, with D hard to call. The CDR3 consists of 12 residues. CDR1 is GTSNPN, CDR2 SVGIG, per germline (reference sequence). Between the trimmed V and J ends, which lost 0 bases and 8 bases, there was a span of 8 bases. The CDR3 here is CAWSVNRYEQFF. The CDR3 DNA reads as TGTGCCTGGAGTGTAAATCGTTATGAGCAGTTCTTC.

V is TRBV2 and J is TRBJ2-3, with 9 bases identical to TRBD2. J lost 2 bases, V lost 4 bases, and 7 bases had no gene match. The germline CDR1 and CDR2 sequences are SNHLY and FYNNEI. CDR3 length equals 16 residues. The CDR3 nucleotides are TGTGCCAGCAGTGGTCGGCTAGCGGGGACCACAGATACGCAGTATTTT. It yields the protein CASSGRLAGTTDTQYF.

In this sample, this clone turned up a few times. J is TRBJ1-1 and V is TRBV21-1. TRBV21-1 is a pseudogene segment. The length of the CDR3 is 15 residues. The CDR3 coding sequence is TGTGCCAGCAGCTCGACGGAGGGAGAGGACACTGAAGCTTTCTTT. This translates into CASSSTEGEDTEAFF.

The chain employs TRBV14 and TRBJ1-4, with D tentatively TRBD1 (6 bases). The CDR3 length is 18 residues. The V end lost 0 bases, the J end lost 4 bases, and 18 bases lay between the germline ends. CDR1 and CDR2 (germline): SGHDN, FVKESK. The CDR3 DNA follows: TGTGCCAGCAGCCAAGATTCAGGGGCGCTTGGTATTAATGAAAAACTGTTTTTT. Protein product: CASSQDSGALGINEKLFF.

CDR3 nucleotides: TGTGCCAGCAGTGGGGGACAGGGAATGGGAACTAATGAAAAACTGTTTTTT. It translates to CASSGGQGMGTNEKLFF. The rearrangement links TRBV9 to TRBJ1-4; the match to TRBD1 covers 9 bases. The CDR3 contains 17 residues. Germline V gene lookup returns CDR1 SGDLS and CDR2 YYNGEE. V gave up 5 bases and J gave up 1 base; unmatched junction bases: 9. The full variable domain, in which reference TRBV9 and TRBJ1-4 provide the parts outside the CDR3, is DSGVTQTPKHLITATGQRVTLRCSPRSGDLSVYWYQQSLDQGLQFLIQYYNGEERAKGNILERFSAQQFPDLHSELNLSSLELGDSALYFCASSGGQGMGTNEKLFFGSGTQLSVL.

The gene calls are TRBV9 and TRBJ1-1; no firm D call. The V gene's germline CDR1 is SGDLS and CDR2 YYNGEE. The CDR3 has 12 residues. Trimming took off 4 bases at V and 8 bases at J, with 12 bases between the two ends. CDR3 in amino acids: CASSSQSPEAFF. Here the CDR3 DNA reads TGTGCCAGCAGCTCACAGTCACCAGAAGCTTTCTTT. Variable domain in full (rest from reference TRBV9 and TRBJ1-1): DSGVTQTPKHLITATGQRVTLRCSPRSGDLSVYWYQQSLDQGLQFLIQYYNGEERAKGNILERFSAQQFPDLHSELNLSSLELGDSALYFCASSSQSPEAFFGQGTRLTVV.

This clone was detected only a few times. The chain uses TRBV7-8 and TRBJ1-6; possibly TRBD1 for D (5 bases). This CDR3 comprises 16 residues. Looked up from germline, CDR1 is SGHVS and CDR2 is FQNEAQ. The germline V and J ends were trimmed by 5 bases and 0 bases, with 11 bases remaining between them. The CDR3 region is CASSPNDSSYNSPLHF. CDR3 nucleotides: TGTGCCAGCAGCCCGAATGACAGCTCCTATAATTCACCCCTCCACTTT.

The gene calls are TRBV2 and TRBJ1-4, with 7 nucleotides matching TRBD1. V gave up 9 bases and J gave up 8 bases; unmatched junction bases: 9. Germline loops: CDR1 SNHLY, CDR2 FYNNEI. The length of the CDR3 is 13 residues. The DNA of the CDR3 is TGTGCCAGTTTCCGGGACAGAGGGGAAAAACTGTTTTTT. The encoded protein is CASFRDRGEKLFF.

The chain joins TRBV6-2 or TRBV6-3 to TRBJ2-3, with D tentatively TRBD2 (6 bases). The germline V and J ends were trimmed by 4 bases and 3 bases, with 17 bases remaining between them. The CDR3 is made up of 16 amino acids. In germline, CDR1 is MNHEY, CDR2 SVGEGT. The CDR3 loop is CASSSWGVARTDTQYF. The CDR3 DNA follows: TGTGCCAGCAGTTCCTGGGGGGTAGCGAGGACAGATACGCAGTATTTT.

V usage is TRBV6-6 and J usage is TRBJ2-7, with unresolved D. The CDR3 is made up of 13 amino acids. V lost 3 bases and J lost 4, with 10 bases in between. CDR1 and CDR2 (germline): MNHNY, SVGAGI (reference sequence). Here the CDR3 DNA reads TGTGCCAGCAGTTATGATATCGGGTACGAGCAGTACTTC. Residues: CASSYDIGYEQYF.

In its sample, this clone was seen once. V gene TRBV7-9 combines with J gene TRBJ2-6; TRBD1 might be the D (5 bases). Trimming took 4 bases from V and 1 from J, leaving 8 bases between them. This CDR3 contains 15 residues. Germline V gives CDR1 SEHNR, CDR2 FQNEAQ (reference sequence). As DNA, the CDR3 is TGTGCCAGCAGCTCAGGGATTTCTGGGGCCAACGTCCTGACTTTC. Residues: CASSSGISGANVLTF.

The rearrangement uses TRBV4-2 and TRBJ2-1; possibly TRBD1 for D (5 bases). CDR3 length equals 16 residues. Trimming shortened V by 0 bases and J by 12 bases, and 21 bases separated the two germline ends. CDR1 LGHNA and CDR2 YNFKEQ come from the germline V gene. The CDR3 DNA follows: TGTGCCAGCAGCCAAGAACCTCGAGATGGGTTGCAGGGGCAGTTCTTC. It specifies CASSQEPRDGLQGQFF.

The V and J genes are TRBV11-2 and TRBJ2-1; D is unclear. V was clipped by 5 bases and J by 4 bases, with 18 bases between them. The germline V gene has CDR1 SGHAT and CDR2 FQNNGV. CDR3 size: 16 residues. The CDR3 here is CASSAPSVLEYNEQFF. CDR3 nucleotide sequence: TGTGCCAGCAGCGCCCCGTCCGTATTGGAGTACAATGAGCAGTTCTTC.

This rearrangement joins TRBV3-1 (or the pseudogene TRBV3-2) to TRBJ1-1, with D possibly matching TRBD1 (6 bases). Germline CDR1 LGHDT, CDR2 YNNKEL (reference sequence). V was cut by 2 bases and J by 1 base, with 8 bases left in between. This CDR3 has 14 amino acids. The CDR3 spells CASSQIRGNTEAFF. Here the CDR3 DNA reads TGTGCCAGCAGCCAAATCAGGGGGAACACTGAAGCTTTCTTT.

This chain joins TRBV27 and TRBJ1-6; 8 bases align to TRBD1. Trimming cost V 6 bases and J 4 bases; bases outside gene matches: 8. CDR3 length: 16 residues. CDR1 and CDR2 (germline): MNHEY, SMNVEV (reference sequence). The CDR3 DNA sequence: TGTGCCAGCAGCGAAACCGGGACAGGATATAATTCACCCCTCCACTTT. This encodes CASSETGTGYNSPLHF.

The rearrangement uses TRBV11-1 and TRBJ2-5; TRBD1 agrees at 7 bases. J gave up 5 bases and V 1 base, and 4 bases lay outside the gene matches. Germline CDR1 is SGHAT and CDR2 is FQDESV (reference sequence). The CDR3 spans 14 residues. CDR3 residues: CASSLGQGRETQYF. In DNA, the CDR3 is TGTGCCAGCAGCTTAGGACAGGGAAGGGAGACCCAGTACTTC.

This rearrangement joins TRBV7-3 to TRBJ2-1; tentative D call: TRBD2 (5 bases). There are 14 residues in the CDR3. Germline CDR1 and CDR2: SGHTA and FQGTGA. Trimming took off 1 base at V and 15 bases at J, with 19 bases between the two ends. Here the CDR3 reads CASSLNPGSNGVFF. The DNA for the CDR3 is TGTGCCAGCAGCTTAAACCCGGGATCCAATGGAGTGTTCTTC.

The gene calls are TRBV11-3 and TRBJ2-1, with 12 bases lining up with TRBD2. After removal of 5 bases from V and 10 bases from J, the junction contained 12 bases not matched to a gene. Germline loops: CDR1 SGHNT, CDR2 YENEEA. This CDR3 contains 16 residues. CDR3 coding DNA: TGTGCCAGCAGCCCGCGGACTAGCGGGAAAAGGTTAGAGCAGTTCTTC. Translated, it gives CASSPRTSGKRLEQFF.